One sample yielded the 10 T cell receptor beta chains listed below, sequenced in a study of shared clonotypes between healthy human individuals. The protocol was immunoSEQ multiplex PCR, while the TCRdb copy is restricted to in-frame clones and leaves out a portion. Among around 720,000 clones, around 73% were seen once, and the ten largest hold more than 1.5%. What was sequenced was memory CD4+ T cells sorted from blood. The subset: CD45RA-negative fraction. These receptor sequences come from a woman in her twenties or thirties in good health.

The V and J genes are TRBV7-9 and TRBJ1-2; 8 nucleotides match TRBD1. CDR1 and CDR2 from the germline V gene are SEHNR and FQNEAQ (reference sequence). V shed 5 bases and J 8 bases; nucleotides not matched to a gene: 7. The CDR3 covers 13 residues. The CDR3 here is CASSPQQGVGYTF. The CDR3 region has the DNA TGTGCCAGCAGCCCCCAACAGGGGGTGGGCTACACCTTC.

This clone was detected once. The chain carries TRBV30 and TRBJ1-2; D not certain. The CDR3 is 12 residues long. Germline V gives CDR1 GTSNPN, CDR2 SVGIG (reference sequence). Trimming shortened V by 3 bases and J by 4 bases, and 9 bases separated the two germline ends. This CDR3 is CAWRRPSYGYTF. The CDR3, as DNA: TGTGCCTGGAGAAGGCCCAGCTATGGCTACACCTTC.

This clone occurred a few times. The V gene is TRBV7-2, the J gene TRBJ2-1; the match to TRBD2 covers 13 bases. The CDR3 has 15 residues. V was clipped by 6 bases and J by 3 bases; unmatched bases: 2. Germline V gives CDR1 SGHTA, CDR2 FQGNSA. The CDR3 here is CASRGLAGVYNEQFF. DNA for the CDR3: TGTGCCAGCAGAGGACTAGCGGGAGTCTACAATGAGCAGTTCTTC.

In this sample, this clone turned up once. In DNA, the CDR3 is TGTGCCAGCAGCCCACGCAGCGCGGGATATAACACCGGGGAGCTGTTTTTT. Its protein product is CASSPRSAGYNTGELFF. The chain has TRBV11-2 and TRBJ2-2; D may be TRBD2 (6 bases). Trimming left V 5 bases short and J 2 bases short, with 18 bases between. CDR1 SGHAT and CDR2 FQNNGV come from the germline V gene. The CDR3 sequence is 17 residues long.

This sequence joins TRBV4-2 and TRBJ2-2; 12 positions match TRBD2. The ends lost 0 bases at V and 6 bases at J; junction bases unmatched: 14. Germline CDR1 reads LGHNA; CDR2 reads YNFKEQ. This CDR3 has 20 amino acids. The CDR3 DNA is TGTGCCAGCAGCCAAGATTGGGCTAGCGGGAGGGCCAATCCTCCCGGGGAGCTGTTTTTT. This translates into CASSQDWASGRANPPGELFF.

The chain joins TRBV19 to TRBJ2-1; 9 nucleotides align to TRBD1. The CDR3 consists of 14 residues. CDR1 and CDR2 from the germline V gene are LNHDA and SQIVND (reference sequence). V lost 3 bases, J lost 8 bases, and 5 bases stayed unmatched. The CDR3 region has the DNA TGTGCCAGTAGTATTAGGACAGGGGTTGATGAGCAGTTCTTC. Translated, it gives CASSIRTGVDEQFF.

This clone appeared a few times. This chain joins TRBV7-9 and TRBJ1-2, with D unclear. The CDR3 is 13 residues long. Germline lookup yields CDR1 SEHNR and CDR2 FQNEAQ (reference sequence). The V gene lost 5 bases and the J gene lost 2 bases, with 9 bases spanning the gap. CDR3 DNA: TGTGCCAGCAGCCCCCCGGGGAACTATGGCTACACCTTC. Encoded protein: CASSPPGNYGYTF. The whole variable domain, remainder taken from reference TRBV7-9 and TRBJ1-2, is DTGVSQNPRHKITKRGQNVTFRCDPISEHNRLYWYRQTLGQGPEFLTYFQNEAQLEKSRLLSDRFSAERPKGSFSTLEIQRTEQGDSAMYLCASSPPGNYGYTFGSGTRLTVV.

This chain uses TRBV7-9 with TRBJ2-5; 11 bases are a match to TRBD2. Germline-derived CDR1 and CDR2 are SEHNR and FQNEAQ (reference sequence). Germline trimming cut 3 bases from V and 4 bases from J; bases unmatched to any gene: 4. CDR3 length: 15 residues. CDR3 DNA sequence: TGTGCCAGCAGCTTGGGGGGGACTAGCGGAGAGACCCAGTACTTC. As protein: CASSLGGTSGETQYF. The complete variable domain, with remaining parts taken from reference TRBV7-9 and TRBJ2-5, reads DTGVSQNPRHKITKRGQNVTFRCDPISEHNRLYWYRQTLGQGPEFLTYFQNEAQLEKSRLLSDRFSAERPKGSFSTLEIQRTEQGDSAMYLCASSLGGTSGETQYFGPGTRLLVL.

The V call is TRBV5-1, the J call TRBJ2-5, with 9 bases that match TRBD2. Germline V gene sequence: CDR1 SGHRS, CDR2 YFSETQ. The CDR3 has 17 amino acids. After removal of 0 bases from V and 4 bases from J, the junction contained 10 bases not matched to a gene. The DNA of the CDR3 is TGCGCCAGCAGCTTGGAAGCGGGAGGAATCGGGGGAGAGACCCAGTACTTC. It codes for CASSLEAGGIGGETQYF.

This chain joins TRBV19 and TRBJ2-1, with 10 positions matching TRBD2. This CDR3 is built from 14 residues. V dropped 7 bases and J dropped 8; count of bases not matched to a gene: 8. From germline, CDR1 is LNHDA and CDR2 SQIVND (reference sequence). As DNA, the CDR3 is TGTGCCAGTACTCTAGCGGGAGTGGTCGATGAGCAGTTCTTC. Residues: CASTLAGVVDEQFF.